The 6 T cell receptor beta chains listed next were all sequenced from one sample in a study of response to subunit inactivated influenza vaccine. TCRdb independently ran MiXCR on the RT-PCR reads; one entry per CDR3 protein. The sample lists 800,000 or so distinct CDR3 sequences; 21% were seen once. The source material was PBMCs from blood, sampled around 5 days after vaccination. The origin of the receptors is a man aged 50-59 years who received an inactivated influenza vaccine.

This clonotype was counted only a few times. The chain joins TRBV3-1 to TRBJ2-7; D call uncertain. CDR3 length: 14 amino acids. V gave up 0 bases and J gave up 2 bases, with 8 bases separating them. CDR1 is LGHDT, CDR2 YNNKEL, per germline (reference sequence). DNA for the CDR3: TGTGCCAGCAGCCAAGATTATTCCCCCTACGAGCAGTACTTC. Protein: CASSQDYSPYEQYF.

This clonotype was observed at least ten times. The rearrangement uses TRBV29-1 and TRBJ2-7; D unresolved. Between the trimmed V and J ends, which lost 6 bases and 7 bases, there was a span of 13 bases. This CDR3 has 11 residues. Per germline, CDR1 SQVTM and CDR2 ANQGSEA. This CDR3 reads CSVANKREQYF. The CDR3 nucleotides are TGCAGCGTAGCCAATAAGCGAGAGCAGTACTTC.

This clonotype was observed a few times. The rearrangement uses TRBV12-3 or TRBV12-4 and TRBJ1-4; no reliable D call. The length of the CDR3 is 14 residues. The ends were cut back, 2 bases at V and 8 bases at J, with 12 bases in the middle. The CDR3 DNA follows: TGTGCCAGCAGTTTACACCTTGGAGGGGAAAAACTGTTTTTT. As protein: CASSLHLGGEKLFF.

The rearrangement links TRBV6-6 to TRBJ1-5, with 7 bases aligning to TRBD1. Trimming cost V 10 bases and J 5 bases; bases outside gene matches: 8. Germline lookup yields CDR1 MNHNY and CDR2 SVGAGI (reference sequence). The CDR3 sequence is 13 residues long. CDR3: CANRDRWDQPQHF. Written as DNA, the CDR3 is TGTGCCAACAGGGACAGATGGGATCAGCCCCAGCATTTT.

The chain's CDR3 is CATSRAGVQETQYF. In nucleotides, the CDR3 is TGTGCCACCAGCAGGGCGGGAGTCCAAGAGACCCAGTACTTC. The chain recombines TRBV15 with TRBJ2-5, with 7 bases lining up with TRBD2. CDR3 length: 14 residues. The ends lost 3 bases at V and 1 base at J; junction bases unmatched: 2. Per the germline V gene, CDR1 is LNHNV and CDR2 is YYDKDF (reference sequence).

This clonotype was detected a few times. J is TRBJ1-2 and V is TRBV4-3, with D possibly TRBD1 on 5 matching bases. V lost 1 base to trimming and J lost 8 bases, with 17 bases between them. The CDR3 runs to 15 residues. The germline gives CDR1 LGHNA, CDR2 YSLEER. The CDR3 region has the DNA TGCGCCAGCAGCCAAGGGAGAAGGGGACCGTTCGGCTACACCTTC. The encoded protein is CASSQGRRGPFGYTF.